These 28 T cell receptor beta chains were sequenced from one sample in a study of blood T cell repertoires in COVID-19. Assay: immunoSEQ multiplex PCR; the TCRdb copy retains only in-frame clones and omits some. The sample holds approximately 270,000 clones; around 88% are singletons and the top ten take around 6.6%. Sequencing input: peripheral blood. These receptors were taken from a woman under 40 with COVID-19, enrolled during active disease.

The chain recombines TRBV5-3 with TRBJ1-1; the D gene is possibly TRBD1 (6 bases). TRBV5-3 is annotated as an ORF whose role is uncertain. Trimming cost V 4 bases and J 4 bases, with 17 bases left between them. This CDR3 spans 15 amino acids. The CDR3 sequence is CARSRAGANSTEAFF. CDR3 sequence (DNA): TGTGCCAGAAGCAGAGCAGGGGCAAATAGCACTGAAGCTTTCTTT.

The V and J genes are TRBV7-2 and TRBJ1-5; D remains unclear. This CDR3 has 13 residues. CDR1 SGHTA and CDR2 FQGNSA come from the germline V gene. V shed 2 bases and J shed 5 bases, with 7 bases lying between them. DNA for the CDR3: TGTGCCAGCAGCTTACAGGTTGATCAGCCCCAGCATTTT. It is translated as CASSLQVDQPQHF.

This chain connects TRBV9 to TRBJ1-1; perhaps TRBD1 as D (6 bases). This CDR3 contains 15 residues. Trimming stripped 5 bases from V and 4 bases from J, with 18 bases between. Germline V gives CDR1 SGDLS, CDR2 YYNGEE. As DNA, the CDR3 is TGTGCCAGCAGTACGACAGGAGCCTTGAGCACTGAAGCTTTCTTT. This sequence encodes CASSTTGALSTEAFF.

The rearrangement joins TRBV9 to TRBJ2-3, with no clear D. Trimming shortened V by 4 bases and J by 4 bases, and 16 bases separated the two germline ends. Germline V gene lookup returns CDR1 SGDLS and CDR2 YYNGEE. This CDR3 comprises 15 residues. The CDR3 DNA sequence: TGTGCCAGCAGCAAACGACTCTCCGTCGCAGATACGCAGTATTTT. Translating gives CASSKRLSVADTQYF.

The chain has TRBV6-2 or TRBV6-3 and TRBJ2-4; possible D gene TRBD1, 5 bases. Trimming removed 4 bases from V and 6 bases from J, with 16 bases in between. This CDR3 is built from 15 residues. CDR1 is MNHEY and CDR2 is SVGEGT in the germline V gene. CDR3 bases: TGTGCCAGCAGTTCCTCCCTGACAGTAACAAACATTCAGTACTTC. Translation gives CASSSSLTVTNIQYF.

This chain uses TRBV5-6 with TRBJ2-3; D is uncertain. The germline gives CDR1 SGHDT, CDR2 YYEEEE. The CDR3 covers 14 residues. V was shortened by 0 bases and J by 2 bases, with 7 bases between the two germline ends. CDR3 coding DNA: TGTGCCAGCAGCTTGGACAGTTCCACAGATACGCAGTATTTT. Protein sequence: CASSLDSSTDTQYF.

The rearrangement uses TRBV7-2 and TRBJ2-1; no definite D call. Trimming took 3 bases from V and 0 from J, leaving 9 bases between them. The CDR3 contains 15 residues. Germline loops: CDR1 SGHTA, CDR2 FQGNSA. The CDR3 region has the DNA TGTGCCAGCAGCTTCGGTCGGAGCTCCTACAATGAGCAGTTCTTC. Its protein product is CASSFGRSSYNEQFF.

The chain links TRBV24-1 to TRBJ1-2, with 10 bases aligning to TRBD1. Germline V CDR1 and CDR2: KGHDR, SFDVKD. Germline trimming cut 1 base from V and 4 bases from J; bases unmatched to any gene: 5. The CDR3 has 16 residues. DNA of the CDR3: TGTGCCACCAGTGATTTAGGAGGACAGGGGGGCTATGGCTACACCTTC. Encoded protein: CATSDLGGQGGYGYTF.

The chain combines TRBV6-2 or TRBV6-3 with TRBJ2-7, with 8 bases aligning to TRBD1. Germline V lookup: CDR1 MNHEY, CDR2 SVGEGT. The CDR3 length is 15 residues. J lost 2 bases, V lost 1 base, and 4 bases had no gene match. CDR3 loop: CASSYFRDRTYEQYF. For the CDR3, the DNA is TGTGCCAGCAGTTACTTCCGGGACAGGACCTACGAGCAGTACTTC.

The CDR3 bases are TGTGCCAGCAGTTTATTAGGGGCTAGTAATGAAAAACTGTTTTTT. It yields the protein CASSLLGASNEKLFF. This chain links TRBV28 with TRBJ1-4; tentatively, D is TRBD1 (5 bases). The germline V and J ends were trimmed by 1 base and 4 bases, with 10 bases remaining between them. CDR1 and CDR2 (germline): MDHEN, SYDVKM. This CDR3 is 15 amino acids long.

V is TRBV27 and J is TRBJ1-2; a weak D match, TRBD1 (6 bases). Germline-derived CDR1 and CDR2 are MNHEY and SMNVEV (reference sequence). V gave up 5 bases and J gave up 3 bases, with 22 bases separating them. CDR3 length: 17 residues. CDR3 amino acids: CASSLRYTSTGHYGYTF. The CDR3, as DNA: TGTGCCAGCAGTCTCCGCTACACCTCGACAGGCCACTATGGCTACACCTTC.

This clone was detected once. The chain links TRBV9 to TRBJ1-1; the match to TRBD1 covers 8 bases. The CDR3 covers 15 residues. J lost 0 bases, V lost 4 bases, and 5 bases had no gene match. Looked up from germline, CDR1 is SGDLS and CDR2 is YYNGEE. The CDR3 DNA sequence: TGTGCCAGCAGCCCCCGGGACAGGATGAACACTGAAGCTTTCTTT. As protein: CASSPRDRMNTEAFF.

The table lists this clone with a count of one. The chain employs TRBV25-1 and TRBJ2-3; D possibly corresponds to TRBD2 (5 bases). The CDR3 sequence is 12 residues long. Per the germline V gene, CDR1 is MGHDK and CDR2 is SYGVNS. Trimming removed 4 bases at V and 7 bases at J, with 9 bases between. CDR3 residues: CASSARRNTQYF. The CDR3 DNA reads as TGTGCCAGCAGTGCCCGGAGGAATACGCAGTATTTT.

The chain is built from TRBV11-2 and TRBJ1-1; D gene unclear. The CDR3 covers 16 residues. Germline V lookup: CDR1 SGHAT, CDR2 FQNNGV. Trimming removed 1 base from V and 1 base from J, with 13 bases in between. CDR3 bases: TGTGCCAGCAGCTTAGTGGCCGGGGTGGGGAACACTGAAGCTTTCTTT. Encoded protein: CASSLVAGVGNTEAFF.

V is TRBV19 and J is TRBJ2-1; 9 bases are a match to TRBD2. Trimming took 6 bases from V and 6 from J; bases not matched to a gene: 9. The CDR3 has 15 residues. Germline CDR1 reads LNHDA; CDR2 reads SQIVND (reference sequence). As DNA, the CDR3 is TGTGCCAGTAGCAGGGCGGGAGGGCGAGGCAATGAGCAGTTCTTC. Translated: CASSRAGGRGNEQFF. Combining the CDR3 with reference TRBV19 and TRBJ2-1 gives the whole variable domain DGGITQSPKYLFRKEGQNVTLSCEQNLNHDAMYWYRQDPGQGLRLIYYSQIVNDFQKGDIAEGYSVSREKKESFPLTVTSAQKNPTAFYLCASSRAGGRGNEQFFGPGTRLTVL.

This clone was seen a single time. For the CDR3, the DNA is TGTGCCACCACAGGTCGGGAAACCTATGAGCAGTTCTTC. Its translation: CATTGRETYEQFF. J is TRBJ2-1 and V is TRBV24-1; tentative D call: TRBD2 (5 bases). Trimming removed 8 bases from V and 8 bases from J, with 15 bases in between. The CDR3 has 13 residues. Germline CDR1 is KGHDR and CDR2 is SFDVKD.

The chain links TRBV13 to TRBJ2-3; a possible D gene is TRBD2 (6 bases). The V gene lost 8 bases and the J gene lost 4 bases, with 16 bases spanning the gap. The CDR3 runs 14 residues. Germline V gene data show CDR1 as PRHDT and CDR2 as FYEKMQ (reference sequence). The CDR3 DNA follows: TGTGCCAGCCTACTTGGGGGGAATCCAGATACGCAGTATTTT. Translation gives CASLLGGNPDTQYF.

The V and J genes are TRBV4-1 and TRBJ2-7, with D perhaps TRBD1 (6 bases). V was clipped by 1 base and J by 3 bases, with 13 bases between them. Germline V gene sequence: CDR1 MGHRA, CDR2 YSYEKL. The CDR3 spans 15 residues. CDR3 nucleotides: TGCGCCAGCAGCCAAGCTCCCGGACAGAGCTACGAGCAGTACGTC. Translation gives CASSQAPGQSYEQYV.

The rearrangement uses TRBV5-6 and TRBJ1-4; 8 bases line up with TRBD1. There are 14 residues in the CDR3. Germline lookup yields CDR1 SGHDT and CDR2 YYEEEE. With 0 bases clipped from V and 8 bases from J, the junction kept 3 bases outside the gene matches. CDR3 protein: CASSLDRGGEKLFF. The CDR3 DNA reads TGTGCCAGCAGCTTGGACAGGGGGGGCGAAAAACTGTTTTTT. Looking up the rest from reference TRBV5-6 and TRBJ1-4 gives the full variable domain: DAGVTQSPTHLIKTRGQQVTLRCSPKSGHDTVSWYQQALGQGPQFIFQYYEEEERQRGNFPDRFSGHQFPNYSSELNVNALLLGDSALYLCASSLDRGGEKLFFGSGTQLSVL.

The chain combines TRBV27 with TRBJ2-7; D might be TRBD1 (5 bases). CDR3 size: 14 residues. The V gene lost 3 bases and the J gene lost 3 bases, with 12 bases spanning the gap. Germline loops: CDR1 MNHEY, CDR2 SMNVEV (reference sequence). Here the CDR3 DNA reads TGTGCCAGCAGTTTGTGGCAGGGCCACTACGAGCAGTACTTC. Encoded protein: CASSLWQGHYEQYF.

The chain recombines TRBV7-9 with TRBJ2-2, with TRBD1 matching 7 bases. This CDR3 has 16 residues. V shed 4 bases, J shed 2 bases, and the junction held 7 bases outside the gene matches. In germline, CDR1 is SEHNR, CDR2 FQNEAQ (reference sequence). The chain's CDR3 is CASSSPGQTNTGELFF. The CDR3 coding sequence is TGTGCCAGCAGCTCACCGGGACAGACCAACACCGGGGAGCTGTTTTTT.

The chain joins TRBV20-1 to TRBJ2-1, with no clear D. Germline values: CDR1 DFQATT, CDR2 SNEGSKA (reference sequence). Trimming shortened V by 3 bases and J by 5 bases, and 5 bases separated the two germline ends. CDR3 length: 11 amino acids. The DNA of the CDR3 is TGCAGTGCTAGGGCTGACAATGAGCAGTTCTTC. Translating it yields CSARADNEQFF.

V is TRBV28 and J is TRBJ1-1, with 7 bases lining up with TRBD1. The CDR3 length is 15 residues. Germline values: CDR1 MDHEN, CDR2 SYDVKM. The junction had 8 bases not matched to a gene; V was cut back by 6 bases and J by 1 base. Written as DNA, the CDR3 is TGTGCCAGCAGCTCTGGACAGGCTGCGAACACTGAAGCTTTCTTT. The encoded protein is CASSSGQAANTEAFF. Drawing the rest from reference TRBV28 and TRBJ1-1, the complete variable domain is DVKVTQSSRYLVKRTGEKVFLECVQDMDHENMFWYRQDPGLGLRLIYFSYDVKMKEKGDIPEGYSVSREKKERFSLILESASTNQTSMYLCASSSGQAANTEAFFGQGTRLTVV.

The chain employs TRBV30 and TRBJ1-1, with D uncertain. The CDR3 sequence is 13 residues long. From germline, CDR1 is GTSNPN and CDR2 SVGIG (reference sequence). V was pared by 2 bases and J by 0 bases, with 7 bases between. The CDR3 DNA follows: TGTGCCTGGAGTCGTGTAGTGAACACTGAAGCTTTCTTT. Amino acids: CAWSRVVNTEAFF.

This clone was detected once. The chain recombines TRBV7-2 with TRBJ1-1; D is ambiguous. The germline V gene has CDR1 SGHTA and CDR2 FQGNSA. This CDR3 has 14 residues. Trimming removed 1 base from V and 3 bases from J, with 9 bases in between. The CDR3: CASSLDGRDTEAFF. DNA of the CDR3: TGTGCCAGCAGCTTAGATGGGCGGGACACTGAAGCTTTCTTT.

The V and J genes are TRBV2 and TRBJ2-3, with TRBD2 matching 14 bases. V was pared by 7 bases and J by 3 bases, with 3 bases of the junction left unmatched. The CDR3 length is 15 residues. CDR1 is SNHLY, CDR2 FYNNEI, per germline. The CDR3 loop is CASMGTSGRTDTQYF. The CDR3 DNA is TGTGCCAGCATGGGGACTAGCGGGAGAACAGATACGCAGTATTTT.

This chain links TRBV7-2 with TRBJ2-7, with 9 bases fitting TRBD2. With V trimmed by 1 base and J by 7 bases, 8 bases remained unmatched. The CDR3 length is 15 residues. Looked up from germline, CDR1 is SGHTA and CDR2 is FQGNSA. CDR3 amino acids: CASSLVAGGPGEQYF. CDR3 coding DNA: TGTGCCAGCAGCTTAGTTGCGGGGGGGCCGGGGGAGCAGTACTTC.

The sample holds one count of this clone. J is TRBJ2-1 and V is TRBV11-3; TRBD2 agrees at 11 bases. The CDR3 is 15 amino acids. The ends lost 4 bases at V and 5 bases at J; junction bases unmatched: 4. Germline-derived CDR1 and CDR2 are SGHNT and YENEEA. The CDR3 DNA sequence: TGTGCCAGCAGCTACGGGACTAGCGGAAACAATGAGCAGTTCTTC. It is translated as CASSYGTSGNNEQFF.